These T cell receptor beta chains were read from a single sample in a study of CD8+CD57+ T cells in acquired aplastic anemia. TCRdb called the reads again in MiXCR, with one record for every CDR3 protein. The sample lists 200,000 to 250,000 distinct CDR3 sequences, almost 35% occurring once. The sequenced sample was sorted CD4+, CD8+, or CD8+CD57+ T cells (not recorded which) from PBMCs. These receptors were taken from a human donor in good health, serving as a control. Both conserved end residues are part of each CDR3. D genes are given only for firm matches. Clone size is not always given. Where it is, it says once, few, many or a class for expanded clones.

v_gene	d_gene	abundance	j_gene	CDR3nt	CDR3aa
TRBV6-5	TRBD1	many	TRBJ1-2	TGTGCCAGCAGTTCTCCGGACAGGTCTTATGGCTACACCTTC	CASSSPDRSYGYTF
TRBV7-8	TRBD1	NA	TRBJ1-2	TGTGCCAGCAGCTCCACAGGGGGTAGCTGTGGCTACACCTTC	CASSSTGGSCGYTF
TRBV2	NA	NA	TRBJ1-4	TGTGCCAGCACCAGCCTGGAAGGGGGTAGTGTGGAACTGTTTTTT	CASTSLEGGSVELFF
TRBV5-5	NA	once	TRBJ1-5	TGTGCCAGCAGCTTGGCCTCGGGGGGAAGTCAGCCCCAGCATTTT	CASSLASGGSQPQHF
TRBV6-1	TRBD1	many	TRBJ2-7	TGTGCCAGCAGGGATGGGACAGACTACTCCTACGAGCAGTACTTC	CASRDGTDYSYEQYF
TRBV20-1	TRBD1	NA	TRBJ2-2	TGCAGTGCTTGGACAGGGGGCAGGGACACCGGGGAGCTGTTTTTT	CSAWTGGRDTGELFF
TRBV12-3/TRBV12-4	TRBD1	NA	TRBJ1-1	TGTGCCGGCAGATTGGGACAGGGGGCTGAAGCTTTCTTT	CAGRLGQGAEAFF
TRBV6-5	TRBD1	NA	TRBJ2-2	TGTGCCAGCAGTTACCGCGCAGAGGGGGCTGCCGGGGAGCTGTTTTTT	CASSYRAEGAAGELFF
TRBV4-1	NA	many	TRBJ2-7	TGCGCCAGCAGCCAAGCCCCAGGCCCCTTATTGGACGAGCAGTACTTC	CASSQAPGPLLDEQYF
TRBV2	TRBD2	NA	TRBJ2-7	TGTGCCGCAGACCAAGGGCGGGGACTAAGCTACGAGCAGTACTTC	CAADQGRGLSYEQYF
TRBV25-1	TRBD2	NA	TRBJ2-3	TGTGCCAGCAGTGCTAGGGAAGCGGGAGTCAGGACAGATACGCAGTATTTT	CASSAREAGVRTDTQYF
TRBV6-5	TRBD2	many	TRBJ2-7	TGTGCCAGCAGTTCTAGCGGGAGTCGATCCTACGAGCAGTACTTC	CASSSSGSRSYEQYF
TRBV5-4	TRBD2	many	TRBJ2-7	TGTGCCAGCAGCTTTGGGACTAGCGGGAGCGGCTACGAGCAGTACTTC	CASSFGTSGSGYEQYF
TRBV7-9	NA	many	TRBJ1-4	TGTGCCAGCAGCTTACCTTCTGCCTCAACGGGGGAAAAACTGTTTTTT	CASSLPSASTGEKLFF
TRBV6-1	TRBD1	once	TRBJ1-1	TGTGCCAGTCAGGGGGAAGAGAACACTGAAGCTTTCTTT	CASQGEENTEAFF
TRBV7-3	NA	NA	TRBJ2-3	TGTGCCAGCAGCTTAACGGGGGTAGGACGGGGGTACACAGATACGCAGTATTTT	CASSLTGVGRGYTDTQYF
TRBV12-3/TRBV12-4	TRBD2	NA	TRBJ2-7	TGTGCCAGCAGTTTAGGCCCCTCTAGCGGGGAGACCTACGAGCAGTACTTC	CASSLGPSSGETYEQYF
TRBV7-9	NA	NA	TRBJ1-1	TGTGCCAGCAGCTTACGACAGGCTAGGGGCACTGAAGCTTTCTTT	CASSLRQARGTEAFF
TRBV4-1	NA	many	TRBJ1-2	TGCGCCAGCAGCCAAGAGCACAGGAGTGGCTACACCTTC	CASSQEHRSGYTF
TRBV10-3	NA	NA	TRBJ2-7	TGTGCCAACAGCAAAAGGGACCTCGGAGGGACCTACGAGCAGTACTTC	CANSKRDLGGTYEQYF
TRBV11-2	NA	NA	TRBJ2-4	TGTGCCAGCAGCTTAGCACGAGGACAGACCAAAAACATTCAGTACTTC	CASSLARGQTKNIQYF
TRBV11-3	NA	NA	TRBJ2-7	TGTGCCAGCACCGACAGTAATTACTCCTACGAGCAGTACTTC	CASTDSNYSYEQYF
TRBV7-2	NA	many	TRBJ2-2	TGTGCCAGCAGCTGGAACACCGGGGAGCTGTTTTTT	CASSWNTGELFF
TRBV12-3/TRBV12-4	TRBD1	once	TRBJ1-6	TGTGCCAGCAGTACGGACAGGGTCTCACCCCTCCACTTT	CASSTDRVSPLHF
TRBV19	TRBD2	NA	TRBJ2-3	TGTGCCAGTAGCAGACTAGCGGGAGGGCGGGCAGATACGCAGTATTTT	CASSRLAGGRADTQYF
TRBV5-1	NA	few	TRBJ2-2	TGCGCCAGCAGCTTGGCCATCTCGGCCCCCATGACCGGGGAGCTGTTTTTT	CASSLAISAPMTGELFF
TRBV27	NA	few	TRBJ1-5	TGTGCCAGCAGTTTAACCCCTGCCCCTCCACCCCAGCATTTT	CASSLTPAPPPQHF
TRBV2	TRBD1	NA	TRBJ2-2	TGTGCCAGCGAAGGGACAGGGACGGACACCGGGGAGCTGTTTTTT	CASEGTGTDTGELFF
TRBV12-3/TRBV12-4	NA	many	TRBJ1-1	TGTGCCAGCAGTTTAGGGGAAGGTACTGAAGCTTTCTTT	CASSLGEGTEAFF
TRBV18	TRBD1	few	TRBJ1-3	TGTGCCAGCTCACCAGACAGGGGTGGAAACACCATATATTTT	CASSPDRGGNTIYF
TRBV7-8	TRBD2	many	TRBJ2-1	TGTGCCAGCAGCTTAACTAGCGGGGGGGGCTACAATGAGCAGTTCTTC	CASSLTSGGGYNEQFF
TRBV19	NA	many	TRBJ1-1	TGTGCCAGCCGGGGCAGCTTGAACACTGAAGCTTTCTTT	CASRGSLNTEAFF
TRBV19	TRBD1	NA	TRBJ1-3	TGTGCCAGTAGCCGCGCCGGGACAGGTGGAAACACCATATATTTT	CASSRAGTGGNTIYF
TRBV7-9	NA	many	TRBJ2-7	TGTGCCAGCAGGGTAGAGGGAACCTACGAGCAGTACTTC	CASRVEGTYEQYF
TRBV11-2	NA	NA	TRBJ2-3	TGTGCCAGCAGCTTATCGGGGACGCGGTTCACAGATACGCAGTATTTT	CASSLSGTRFTDTQYF
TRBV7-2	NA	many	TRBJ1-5	TGTGCCAGCAGCTTTCTCGGCGGGGCCCAGCATTTT	CASSFLGGAQHF
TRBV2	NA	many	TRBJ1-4	TGTGCCAGCAGGGAGGAGGCAGAAGAAAAACTGTTTTTT	CASREEAEEKLFF
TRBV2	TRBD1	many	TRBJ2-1	TGTGCCAGCAGCCCGGGACAGCCGTACAATGAGCAGTTCTTC	CASSPGQPYNEQFF
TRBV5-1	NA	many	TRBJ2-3	TGCGCCAGCAGCTTGGAGGACAGTCGGGTAGATACGCAGTATTTT	CASSLEDSRVDTQYF
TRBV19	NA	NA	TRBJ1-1	TGTGCCAGTAGTATAGAGTTCGGAGTTGAAGCTTTCTTT	CASSIEFGVEAFF
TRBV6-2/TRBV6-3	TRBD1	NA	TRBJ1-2	TGTGCCAGCACCCATTCGGGGACAGGGCCCTATGGCTACACCTTC	CASTHSGTGPYGYTF
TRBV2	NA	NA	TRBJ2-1	TGTGCCAGCAGATCTGACTACAATGAGCGGTTCTTC	CASRSDYNERFF
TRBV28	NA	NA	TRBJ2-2	TGTGCCAGCAGATGGGGATCGAACACCGGGGAGCTGTTTTTT	CASRWGSNTGELFF
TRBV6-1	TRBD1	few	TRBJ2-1	TGTGCCAGCAGTGAAAGACAGGGGGCTGATGAGCAGTTCTTC	CASSERQGADEQFF
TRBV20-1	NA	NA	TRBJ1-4	TGCAGTGCCAGTAGTATCTCCTCAAGGTCAGGGTGGAATGAAAAACTGTTTTTT	CSASSISSRSGWNEKLFF
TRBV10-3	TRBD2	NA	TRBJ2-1	TGTGCCATCAAGGAGCGGGACTCCTACAATGAGCAGTTCTTC	CAIKERDSYNEQFF
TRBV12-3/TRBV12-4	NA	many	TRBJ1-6	TGTGCCAGCAGGTGGGATTCAAATTCACCCCTCCACTTT	CASRWDSNSPLHF
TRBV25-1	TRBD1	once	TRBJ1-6	TGTGCCAGCCGGGACAGATGGAATTCACCCCTCCACTTT	CASRDRWNSPLHF
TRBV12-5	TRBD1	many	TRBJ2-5	TGTGCTAGTGGCCGGGACAGTCAGACCCAGTACTTC	CASGRDSQTQYF
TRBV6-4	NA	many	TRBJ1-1	TGTGCCAGCTCCCCACAGGGAGGGAGCACTGAAGCTTTCTTT	CASSPQGGSTEAFF
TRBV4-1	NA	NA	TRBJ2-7	TGCGCCAGCAGCCAAGATAACGTCCACGAGCAGTACTTC	CASSQDNVHEQYF
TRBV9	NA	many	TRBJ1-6	TGTGCCAGCAGCGTACTGGAGGGGAATTCACCCCTCCACTTT	CASSVLEGNSPLHF
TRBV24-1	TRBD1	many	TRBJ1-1	TGTGCCACCAGTGACTCCAGGGGGGCGAACACTGAAGCTTTCTTT	CATSDSRGANTEAFF
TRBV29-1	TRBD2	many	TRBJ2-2	TGCAGCGTTGAGGTTCCTACTAGCGGGAGTACCGGGGAGCTGTTTTTT	CSVEVPTSGSTGELFF
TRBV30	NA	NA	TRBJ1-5	TGTGCCTGGAGTGTTCCGACAGGACACAATCAGCCCCAGCATTTT	CAWSVPTGHNQPQHF
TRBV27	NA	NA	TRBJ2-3	TGTGCCAGCAGTTTCGTAAACTGGCTCGGCACAGATACGCAGTATTTT	CASSFVNWLGTDTQYF
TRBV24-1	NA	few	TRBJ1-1	TGTGCCACCAGTGATGACAGGAACACTGAAGCTTTCTTT	CATSDDRNTEAFF